The clone carrying this TCR beta chain has just a few counts. Measured with immunoSEQ multiplex PCR; TCRdb has only the in-frame clones, and not every one. The sample gives a few hundred thousand clones, 85% of which show up once; roughly 3.6% is in the top ten. V was clipped by 0 bases and J by 6 bases, with 24 bases between them. Germline V CDR1 and CDR2: MNHEY, SMNVEV (reference sequence). CDR3 length equals 18 residues. This entry comes from a study of blood T cell repertoires in COVID-19. Study-level information: Samples of COVID-19 (acute and convalescent) were obtained from the United States, Italy and Spain. T cells, B-cell-depleted T cells, or PBMCs supplied cDNA or gDNA.

The chain combines TRBV27 with TRBJ2-7, with D tentatively TRBD1 (6 bases). Sequencing was performed on peripheral blood. This clonotype was obtained from a woman aged 18-35 years with acute or convalescent COVID-19. For the CDR3, the DNA is TGTGCCAGCAGTTTATCACCCTTCGTGGCAGGGGTAATGAGCGAGCAGTACTTC. Protein sequence: CASSLSPFVAGVMSEQYF.